This T cell receptor beta chain was sequenced for a study of technical replicates of blood from several donors. Produced via immunoSEQ multiplex PCR; TCRdb's table is partial and in-frame only. The sample lists about 70,000 clones, approximately 89% occurring once. The source of this sequence is a human donor in good health. Some clones in this sample may be carry-over from other donors' samples. The sequenced sample consisted of PBMCs.

The CDR3 sequence: CAWSIDTGGGNQPQHF. The CDR3 nucleotides read TGTGCCTGGAGTATAGACACCGGGGGGGGCAATCAGCCCCAGCATTTT. The rearrangement links TRBV30 to TRBJ1-5; D is possibly TRBD1 (5 bases). The V end was cut by 2 bases, the J end by 2 bases, with 16 bases between. The CDR3 runs 16 residues. Germline loops: CDR1 GTSNPN, CDR2 SVGIG (reference sequence).